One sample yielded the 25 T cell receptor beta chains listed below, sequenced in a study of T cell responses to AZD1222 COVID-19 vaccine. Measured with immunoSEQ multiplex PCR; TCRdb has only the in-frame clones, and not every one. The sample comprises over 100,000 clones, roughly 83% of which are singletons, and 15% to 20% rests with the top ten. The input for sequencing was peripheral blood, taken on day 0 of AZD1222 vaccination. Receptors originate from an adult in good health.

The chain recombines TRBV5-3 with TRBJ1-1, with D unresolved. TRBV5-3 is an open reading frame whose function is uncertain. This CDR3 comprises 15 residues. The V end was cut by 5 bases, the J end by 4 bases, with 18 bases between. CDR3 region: CARSYLHYMSTEAFF. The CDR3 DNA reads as TGTGCCAGAAGTTATTTACACTACATGAGCACTGAAGCTTTCTTT.

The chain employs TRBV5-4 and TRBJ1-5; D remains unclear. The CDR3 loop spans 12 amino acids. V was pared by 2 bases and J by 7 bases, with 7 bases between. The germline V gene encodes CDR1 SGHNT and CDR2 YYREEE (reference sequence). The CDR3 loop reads CASSFEKQPQHF. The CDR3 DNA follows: TGTGCCAGCAGCTTTGAAAAACAGCCCCAGCATTTT.

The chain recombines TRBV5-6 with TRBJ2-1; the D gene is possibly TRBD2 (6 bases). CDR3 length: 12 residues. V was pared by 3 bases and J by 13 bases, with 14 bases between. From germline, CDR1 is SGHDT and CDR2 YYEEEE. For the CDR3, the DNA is TGTGCCAGCAGCTGGACCCCGGGAGCCCAGTTCTTC. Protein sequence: CASSWTPGAQFF.

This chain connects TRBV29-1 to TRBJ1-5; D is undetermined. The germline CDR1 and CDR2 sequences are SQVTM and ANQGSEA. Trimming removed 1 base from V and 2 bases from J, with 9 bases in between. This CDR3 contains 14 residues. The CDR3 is CSVEGEGGNQPQHF. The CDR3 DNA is TGCAGCGTTGAAGGGGAGGGAGGCAATCAGCCCCAGCATTTT.

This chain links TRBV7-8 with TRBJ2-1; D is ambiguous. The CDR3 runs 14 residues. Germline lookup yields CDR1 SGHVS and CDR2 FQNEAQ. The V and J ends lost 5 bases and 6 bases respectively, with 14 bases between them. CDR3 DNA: TGTGCCAGCAGCCCCCAGGAGCTCTCCAATGAGCAGTTCTTC. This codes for CASSPQELSNEQFF.

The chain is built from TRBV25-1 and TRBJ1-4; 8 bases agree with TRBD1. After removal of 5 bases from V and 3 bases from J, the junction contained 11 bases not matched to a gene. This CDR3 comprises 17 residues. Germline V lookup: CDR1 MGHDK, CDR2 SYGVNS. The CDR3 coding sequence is TGTGCCAGCAGTAGGGGTTATTCGACAGGGGCTAATGAAAAACTGTTTTTT. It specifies CASSRGYSTGANEKLFF.

DNA of the CDR3: TGCGCCAGCAGCCCCTTAGAGCCTGGGGGCACCACTGAAGCTTTCTTT. Translated: CASSPLEPGGTTEAFF. This chain links TRBV5-1 with TRBJ1-1, with D maybe TRBD1 (6 bases). There are 16 residues in the CDR3. Germline V gene sequence: CDR1 SGHRS, CDR2 YFSETQ. The V end was cut by 4 bases, the J end by 4 bases, with 20 bases between.

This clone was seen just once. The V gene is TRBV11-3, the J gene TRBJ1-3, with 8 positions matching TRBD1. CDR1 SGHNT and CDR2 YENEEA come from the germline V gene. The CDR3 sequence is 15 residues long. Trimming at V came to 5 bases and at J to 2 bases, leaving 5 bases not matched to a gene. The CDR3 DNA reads TGTGCCAGCAGCCGCTCAGGGGGCACTGGAAACACCATATATTTT. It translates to CASSRSGGTGNTIYF. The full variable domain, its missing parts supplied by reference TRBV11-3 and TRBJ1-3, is EAGVVQSPRYKIIEKKQPVAFWCNPISGHNTLYWYLQNLGQGPELLIRYENEEAVDDSQLPKDRFSAERLKGVDSTLKIQPAELGDSAVYLCASSRSGGTGNTIYFGEGSWLTVV.

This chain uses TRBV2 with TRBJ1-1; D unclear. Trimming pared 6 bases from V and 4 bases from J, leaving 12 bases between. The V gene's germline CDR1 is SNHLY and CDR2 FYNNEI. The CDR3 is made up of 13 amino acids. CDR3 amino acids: CASRTGYGTEAFF. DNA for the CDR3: TGTGCCAGCAGGACCGGTTACGGCACTGAAGCTTTCTTT. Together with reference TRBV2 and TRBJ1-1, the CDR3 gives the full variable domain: EPEVTQTPSHQVTQMGQEVILRCVPISNHLYFYWYRQILGQKVEFLVSFYNNEISEKSEIFDDQFSVERPDGSNFTLKIRSTKLEDSAMYFCASRTGYGTEAFFGQGTRLTVV.

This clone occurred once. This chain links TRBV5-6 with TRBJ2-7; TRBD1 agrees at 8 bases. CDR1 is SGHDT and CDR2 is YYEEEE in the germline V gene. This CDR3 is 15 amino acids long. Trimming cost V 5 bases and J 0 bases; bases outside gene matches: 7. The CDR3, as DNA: TGTGCCAGCAGTCCCCGACAGGGGTTCTCCTACGAGCAGTACTTC. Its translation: CASSPRQGFSYEQYF.

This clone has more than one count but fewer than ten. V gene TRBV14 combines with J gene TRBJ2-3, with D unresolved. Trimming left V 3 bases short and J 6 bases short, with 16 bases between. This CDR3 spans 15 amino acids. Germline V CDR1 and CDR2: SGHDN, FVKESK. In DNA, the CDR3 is TGTGCCAGCAGCCAGGCAAACGGACGGATGGATACGCAGTATTTT. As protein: CASSQANGRMDTQYF.

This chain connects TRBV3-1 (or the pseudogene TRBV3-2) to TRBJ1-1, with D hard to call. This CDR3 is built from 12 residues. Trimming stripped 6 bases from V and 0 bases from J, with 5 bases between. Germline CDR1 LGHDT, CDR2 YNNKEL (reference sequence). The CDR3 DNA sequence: TGTGCCAGCAGGGATCTGAACACTGAAGCTTTCTTT. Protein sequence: CASRDLNTEAFF.

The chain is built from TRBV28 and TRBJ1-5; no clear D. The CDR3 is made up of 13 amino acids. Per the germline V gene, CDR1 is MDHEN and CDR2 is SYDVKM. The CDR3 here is CAWARGSNQPQHF. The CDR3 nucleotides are TGTGCGTGGGCGCGCGGTAGCAATCAGCCCCAGCATTTT.

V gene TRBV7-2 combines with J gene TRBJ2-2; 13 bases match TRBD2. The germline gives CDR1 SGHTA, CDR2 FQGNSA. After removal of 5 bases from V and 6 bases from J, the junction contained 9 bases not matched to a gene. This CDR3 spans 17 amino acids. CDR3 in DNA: TGTGCCAGCAGCCCAGGCACTAGCGGGGGGGCCTCCGGGGAGCTGTTTTTT. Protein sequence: CASSPGTSGGASGELFF.

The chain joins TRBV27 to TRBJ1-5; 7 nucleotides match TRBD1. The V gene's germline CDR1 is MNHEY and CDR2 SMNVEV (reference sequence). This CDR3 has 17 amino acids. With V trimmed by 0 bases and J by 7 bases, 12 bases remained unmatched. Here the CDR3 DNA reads TGTGCCAGCAGTTTATCAGGGGGCGCCGGTTTGGGGCAGCCCCAGCATTTT. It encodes CASSLSGGAGLGQPQHF.

The CDR3 loop reads CASGGTERGYTF. CDR3 coding DNA: TGTGCCAGCGGGGGGACAGAAAGGGGCTACACCTTC. The chain couples TRBV11-1 to TRBJ1-2; 7 positions agree with TRBD1. V was pared by 8 bases and J by 8 bases, with 8 bases of the junction left unmatched. Germline V gives CDR1 SGHAT, CDR2 FQDESV (reference sequence). CDR3 length: 12 amino acids.

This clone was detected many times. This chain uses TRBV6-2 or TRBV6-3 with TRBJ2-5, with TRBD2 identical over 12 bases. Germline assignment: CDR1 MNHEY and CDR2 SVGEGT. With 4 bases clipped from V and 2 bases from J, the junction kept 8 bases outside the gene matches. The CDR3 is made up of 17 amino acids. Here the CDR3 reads CASSSFLLAGGQETQYF. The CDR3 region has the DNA TGTGCCAGCAGTTCCTTCTTACTAGCGGGAGGACAAGAGACCCAGTACTTC.

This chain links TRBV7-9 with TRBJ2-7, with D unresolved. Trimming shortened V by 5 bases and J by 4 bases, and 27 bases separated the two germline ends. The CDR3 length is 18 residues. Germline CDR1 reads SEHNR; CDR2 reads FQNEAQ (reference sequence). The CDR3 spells CASSPPWTQALFSYEQYF. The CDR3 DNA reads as TGTGCCAGCAGCCCGCCCTGGACGCAGGCTCTATTTTCTTACGAGCAGTACTTC.

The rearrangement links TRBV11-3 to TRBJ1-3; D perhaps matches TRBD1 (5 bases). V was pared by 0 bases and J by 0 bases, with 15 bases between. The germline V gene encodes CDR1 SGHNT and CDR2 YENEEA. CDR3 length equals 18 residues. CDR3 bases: TGTGCCAGCAGCTTAGATTATCAAGAGGGGCGCTCTGGAAACACCATATATTTT. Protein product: CASSLDYQEGRSGNTIYF.

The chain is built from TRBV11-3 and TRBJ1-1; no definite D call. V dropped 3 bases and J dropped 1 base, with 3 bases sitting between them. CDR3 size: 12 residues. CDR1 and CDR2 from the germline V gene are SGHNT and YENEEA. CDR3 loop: CASSFRNTEAFF. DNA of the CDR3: TGTGCCAGCAGCTTTAGGAACACTGAAGCTTTCTTT.

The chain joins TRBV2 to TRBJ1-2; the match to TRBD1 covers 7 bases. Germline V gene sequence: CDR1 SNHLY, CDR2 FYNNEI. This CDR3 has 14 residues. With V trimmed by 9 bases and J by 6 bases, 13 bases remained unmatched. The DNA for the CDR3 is TGTGCCAGTATACAGGGGACTGGCAGTAATGGCTACACCTTC. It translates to CASIQGTGSNGYTF.

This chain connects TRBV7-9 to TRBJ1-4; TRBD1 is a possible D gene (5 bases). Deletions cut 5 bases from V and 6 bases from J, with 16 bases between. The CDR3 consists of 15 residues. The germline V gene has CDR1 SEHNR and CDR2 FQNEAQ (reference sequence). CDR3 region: CASSAGTDLDEKLFF. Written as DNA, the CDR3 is TGTGCCAGCAGCGCCGGGACGGACTTAGATGAAAAACTGTTTTTT.

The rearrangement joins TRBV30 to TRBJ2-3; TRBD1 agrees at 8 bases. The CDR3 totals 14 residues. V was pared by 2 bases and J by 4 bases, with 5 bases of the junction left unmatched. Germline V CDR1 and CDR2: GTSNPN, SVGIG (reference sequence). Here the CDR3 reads CAWSLGQGADTQYF. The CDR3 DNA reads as TGTGCCTGGAGTCTCGGACAGGGCGCAGATACGCAGTATTTT.

The CDR3 reads CASSLRRDSSYEQYF. The CDR3 nucleotides are TGTGCCAGCAGCCTCCGGCGGGACTCCTCCTACGAGCAGTACTTC. The chain links TRBV7-8 to TRBJ2-7; a weak D match, TRBD2 (6 bases). V was cut by 5 bases and J by 0 bases, with 14 bases left in between. The CDR3 has 15 residues. Germline CDR1 reads SGHVS; CDR2 reads FQNEAQ.

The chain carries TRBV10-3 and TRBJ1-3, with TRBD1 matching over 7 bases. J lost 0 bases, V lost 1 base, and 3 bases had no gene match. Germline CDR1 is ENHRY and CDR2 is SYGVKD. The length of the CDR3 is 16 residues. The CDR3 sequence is CAISELGQSSGNTIYF. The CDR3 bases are TGTGCCATCAGTGAGTTGGGACAGAGCTCTGGAAACACCATATATTTT.